This TCR beta chain is drawn from a study of radiotherapy plus CTLA-4 blockade in lung cancer. Study conclusions and caveats: Clones derived from tumor TCRs expanded in blood after radiotherapy plus ipilimumab.

Of note for this clone: Its cognate antigen is unknown.

Clones were sequenced by immunoSEQ multiplex PCR, and TCRdb holds only the in-frame ones, with some missing. The sample lists roughly 93,000 clones; approximately 78% were seen once. The sequence was obtained from a human donor with non-small cell lung cancer who had a partial response to radiotherapy plus ipilimumab. The sample consisted of peripheral blood, taken from a patient treated with radiotherapy plus ipilimumab.

The CDR3 region has the DNA TGTGCCAGCAGTTTAGAGGGACAGGGTACCGACGAGCAGTACTTC. Residues: CASSLEGQGTDEQYF. The J gene is TRBJ2-7, the V gene TRBV28; 9 positions agree with TRBD1. The germline CDR1 and CDR2 sequences are MDHEN and SYDVKM. V gave up 2 bases and J gave up 5 bases; unmatched junction bases: 7. The CDR3 runs to 15 residues.